Listed below are T cell receptor beta chains from one sample, sequenced in a study of beta chain features in type 1 diabetes. The method was immunoSEQ multiplex PCR; TCRdb's version includes in-frame clones alone and lacks a portion of them. This table has tens of thousands of clones, around 32% appearing once. Sequencing was performed on stem cell memory CD4+ T cells from blood. The origin of the receptors is a woman under 30 in good health. Both conserved end residues are part of each CDR3. Each record gives: D gene, CDR3 length, clone size, V gene, J gene, CDR3 protein, CDR3 DNA. A D gene is named only where the DNA matches it firmly. Size is omitted from some rows. Given values are once, few, many or a class for expanded clones.

D gene: TRBD1
CDR3 length: 13
clone size: NA
V gene: TRBV6-6
J gene: TRBJ1-1
CDR3 protein: CAIISTGKTEAFF
CDR3 DNA: TGTGCCATCATATCGACAGGGAAAACTGAAGCTTTCTTT

D gene: TRBD2
CDR3 length: 16
clone size: few
V gene: TRBV7-2
J gene: TRBJ2-3
CDR3 protein: CASSPTSGGRTDTQYF
CDR3 DNA: TGTGCCAGCAGTCCCACTAGCGGGGGGCGCACAGATACGCAGTATTTT

D gene: TRBD1
CDR3 length: 16
clone size: NA
V gene: TRBV30
J gene: TRBJ1-3
CDR3 protein: CAWSVGTGGSGNTIYF
CDR3 DNA: TGTGCCTGGAGTGTAGGGACAGGGGGTTCGGGAAACACCATATATTTT

D gene: TRBD2
CDR3 length: 16
clone size: few
V gene: TRBV5-4
J gene: TRBJ2-1
CDR3 protein: CASRSGTSGRAGEQFF
CDR3 DNA: TGTGCCAGCAGATCCGGGACTAGCGGGAGGGCGGGTGAGCAGTTCTTC

D gene: NA
CDR3 length: 17
clone size: NA
V gene: TRBV4-2
J gene: TRBJ1-3
CDR3 protein: CASSHKRRGVGGNTIYF
CDR3 DNA: TGTGCCAGCAGCCATAAAAGACGGGGGGTCGGAGGAAACACCATATATTTT

D gene: NA
CDR3 length: 11
clone size: NA
V gene: TRBV2
J gene: TRBJ1-1
CDR3 protein: CASTGETEAFF
CDR3 DNA: TGTGCCAGCACGGGGGAGACTGAAGCTTTCTTT

D gene: NA
CDR3 length: 14
clone size: NA
V gene: TRBV5-1
J gene: TRBJ2-1
CDR3 protein: CASSLGAGDNEQFF
CDR3 DNA: TGCGCCAGCAGCTTGGGGGCAGGGGACAATGAGCAGTTCTTC

D gene: TRBD2
CDR3 length: 14
clone size: NA
V gene: TRBV28
J gene: TRBJ2-7
CDR3 protein: CASSLGGRWDEQYF
CDR3 DNA: TGTGCCAGCAGTTTAGGCGGGAGGTGGGACGAGCAGTACTTC

D gene: TRBD1
CDR3 length: 15
clone size: NA
V gene: TRBV11-3
J gene: TRBJ1-2
CDR3 protein: CASSPRQGLSYGYTF
CDR3 DNA: TGTGCCAGCAGCCCTAGACAGGGCCTTAGCTATGGCTACACCTTC

D gene: TRBD1
CDR3 length: 16
clone size: NA
V gene: TRBV11-2
J gene: TRBJ2-7
CDR3 protein: CASSLGIGTGQGEQYF
CDR3 DNA: TGTGCCAGCAGCTTAGGAATAGGGACAGGGCAGGGCGAGCAGTACTTC

D gene: NA
CDR3 length: 13
clone size: NA
V gene: TRBV10-3
J gene: TRBJ1-6
CDR3 protein: CAIRQVYNSPLHF
CDR3 DNA: TGTGCCATCAGACAGGTCTATAATTCACCCCTCCACTTT

D gene: TRBD1
CDR3 length: 18
clone size: few
V gene: TRBV5-4
J gene: TRBJ1-5
CDR3 protein: CASSPSPGTGAGNQPQHF
CDR3 DNA: TGTGCCAGCAGCCCGAGTCCCGGGACAGGCGCCGGTAATCAGCCCCAGCATTTT

D gene: NA
CDR3 length: 15
clone size: NA
V gene: TRBV5-6
J gene: TRBJ1-5
CDR3 protein: CASSSGMESNQPQHF
CDR3 DNA: TGTGCCAGCTCTTCGGGGATGGAAAGCAATCAGCCCCAGCATTTT

D gene: TRBD2
CDR3 length: 16
clone size: NA
V gene: TRBV15
J gene: TRBJ2-1
CDR3 protein: CATSRGGTNSYNEQFF
CDR3 DNA: TGTGCCACCAGCAGAGGAGGGACTAACTCCTACAATGAGCAGTTCTTC

D gene: TRBD2
CDR3 length: 16
clone size: few
V gene: TRBV29-1
J gene: TRBJ2-7
CDR3 protein: CSVPRPGLAGTYEQYF
CDR3 DNA: TGCAGCGTCCCGCGACCCGGACTAGCGGGGACCTACGAGCAGTACTTC

D gene: TRBD2
CDR3 length: 16
clone size: few
V gene: TRBV9
J gene: TRBJ2-2
CDR3 protein: CASSSIAGVSTGELFF
CDR3 DNA: TGTGCCAGCAGCTCGATAGCGGGGGTCAGCACCGGGGAGCTGTTTTTT

D gene: TRBD2
CDR3 length: 15
clone size: few
V gene: TRBV11-2
J gene: TRBJ2-7
CDR3 protein: CASSLDPSGAYEQYF
CDR3 DNA: TGTGCCAGCAGCTTAGACCCTAGCGGGGCTTACGAGCAGTACTTC

D gene: TRBD2
CDR3 length: 14
clone size: NA
V gene: TRBV7-2
J gene: TRBJ2-3
CDR3 protein: CASSSTSGADTQYF
CDR3 DNA: TGTGCCAGCAGCTCGACTAGCGGGGCAGATACGCAGTATTTT

D gene: NA
CDR3 length: 14
clone size: NA
V gene: TRBV27
J gene: TRBJ1-2
CDR3 protein: CASSNQDTNYGYTF
CDR3 DNA: TGTGCCAGCTCGAACCAGGACACCAACTATGGCTACACCTTC

D gene: NA
CDR3 length: 16
clone size: NA
V gene: TRBV4-2
J gene: TRBJ1-6
CDR3 protein: CASSQAGGEYNSPLHF
CDR3 DNA: TGTGCCAGCAGCCAAGCGGGGGGGGAGTATAATTCACCCCTCCACTTT

D gene: TRBD2
CDR3 length: 15
clone size: NA
V gene: TRBV5-4
J gene: TRBJ2-3
CDR3 protein: CASSPRTSGADTQYF
CDR3 DNA: TGTGCCAGCAGCCCTAGGACTAGCGGGGCAGATACGCAGTATTTT

D gene: NA
CDR3 length: 15
clone size: few
V gene: TRBV19
J gene: TRBJ2-3
CDR3 protein: CASSLTQGFTDTQYF
CDR3 DNA: TGTGCCAGTAGCCTTACGCAGGGGTTCACAGATACGCAGTATTTT

D gene: TRBD1
CDR3 length: 14
clone size: few
V gene: TRBV2
J gene: TRBJ2-7
CDR3 protein: CASRGTGGFYEQYF
CDR3 DNA: TGTGCCAGCAGGGGGACAGGGGGCTTCTACGAGCAGTACTTC

D gene: TRBD1
CDR3 length: 15
clone size: few
V gene: TRBV19
J gene: TRBJ1-1
CDR3 protein: CASSTLDREGTEAFF
CDR3 DNA: TGTGCCAGTAGTACCCTGGACAGGGAGGGTACTGAAGCTTTCTTT

D gene: TRBD2
CDR3 length: 14
clone size: few
V gene: TRBV6-6
J gene: TRBJ2-7
CDR3 protein: CASSYKREGHEQYF
CDR3 DNA: TGTGCCAGCAGTTATAAGCGGGAGGGCCACGAGCAGTACTTC

D gene: NA
CDR3 length: 14
clone size: NA
V gene: TRBV5-1
J gene: TRBJ1-2
CDR3 protein: CASSLSEGNYGYTF
CDR3 DNA: TGCGCCAGCAGCTTGTCGGAGGGAAACTATGGCTACACCTTC

D gene: TRBD2
CDR3 length: 16
clone size: NA
V gene: TRBV5-1
J gene: TRBJ2-3
CDR3 protein: CASSLEIAGGTDTQYF
CDR3 DNA: TGCGCCAGCAGCTTGGAGATAGCGGGAGGCACAGATACGCAGTATTTT

D gene: TRBD2
CDR3 length: 16
clone size: NA
V gene: TRBV18
J gene: TRBJ2-1
CDR3 protein: CASSPPPSGRLNEQFF
CDR3 DNA: TGTGCCAGCTCACCACCACCTAGCGGGAGATTGAATGAGCAGTTCTTC

D gene: NA
CDR3 length: 15
clone size: NA
V gene: TRBV18
J gene: TRBJ2-1
CDR3 protein: CASSPGQTSYNEQFF
CDR3 DNA: TGTGCCAGCTCACCAGGACAGACATCCTACAATGAGCAGTTCTTC

D gene: TRBD1
CDR3 length: 16
clone size: few
V gene: TRBV28
J gene: TRBJ1-2
CDR3 protein: CASTPLRDRGRVSYTF
CDR3 DNA: TGTGCCAGCACCCCGCTGAGGGACAGGGGCCGGGTTAGCTACACCTTC

D gene: TRBD2
CDR3 length: 16
clone size: NA
V gene: TRBV19
J gene: TRBJ2-1
CDR3 protein: CASSTGLAGSKYEQFF
CDR3 DNA: TGTGCCAGTAGTACGGGACTAGCGGGAAGTAAATATGAGCAGTTCTTC

D gene: NA
CDR3 length: 18
clone size: NA
V gene: TRBV5-1
J gene: TRBJ2-3
CDR3 protein: CASSLGAVSGLGSYTQYF
CDR3 DNA: TGCGCCAGCAGCTTGGGCGCTGTTAGCGGCTTGGGTAGCTATACGCAGTATTTT

D gene: NA
CDR3 length: 13
clone size: NA
V gene: TRBV28
J gene: TRBJ2-7
CDR3 protein: CASSPDSTYEQYF
CDR3 DNA: TGTGCCAGCAGTCCGGACAGTACCTACGAGCAGTACTTC

D gene: TRBD1
CDR3 length: 14
clone size: NA
V gene: TRBV27
J gene: TRBJ2-1
CDR3 protein: CASSSGRGNGEQFF
CDR3 DNA: TGTGCCAGCAGTTCCGGCAGGGGGAACGGTGAGCAGTTCTTC

D gene: TRBD1
CDR3 length: 15
clone size: NA
V gene: TRBV5-4
J gene: TRBJ2-3
CDR3 protein: CASSQGTGITDTQYF
CDR3 DNA: TGTGCCAGCAGCCAAGGGACAGGGATAACAGATACGCAGTATTTT

D gene: TRBD1
CDR3 length: 14
clone size: NA
V gene: TRBV30
J gene: TRBJ1-2
CDR3 protein: CAWSEDRGLSGYTF
CDR3 DNA: TGTGCCTGGAGTGAGGACAGGGGGCTTTCGGGCTACACCTTC

D gene: TRBD2
CDR3 length: 15
clone size: few
V gene: TRBV29-1
J gene: TRBJ2-1
CDR3 protein: CSVGEGLAGERGQFF
CDR3 DNA: TGCAGCGTTGGTGAGGGACTAGCGGGGGAGCGGGGGCAGTTCTTC

D gene: TRBD1
CDR3 length: 16
clone size: NA
V gene: TRBV5-1
J gene: TRBJ1-2
CDR3 protein: CASSSGQGVSSYGYTF
CDR3 DNA: TGCGCCAGCAGCTCGGGACAGGGCGTTAGTAGCTATGGCTACACCTTC

D gene: NA
CDR3 length: 15
clone size: NA
V gene: TRBV19
J gene: TRBJ2-7
CDR3 protein: CASSTSGKPDYEQYF
CDR3 DNA: TGTGCCAGTAGTACATCAGGGAAGCCCGACTACGAGCAGTACTTC

D gene: NA
CDR3 length: 11
clone size: NA
V gene: TRBV19
J gene: TRBJ2-3
CDR3 protein: CATGRSDTQYF
CDR3 DNA: TGTGCCACCGGGAGATCCGATACGCAGTATTTT

D gene: TRBD1
CDR3 length: 14
clone size: NA
V gene: TRBV4-3
J gene: TRBJ1-2
CDR3 protein: CASSRDRGWYGYTF
CDR3 DNA: TGCGCCAGCAGCCGGGACAGGGGTTGGTATGGCTACACCTTC

D gene: TRBD2
CDR3 length: 15
clone size: NA
V gene: TRBV9
J gene: TRBJ2-2
CDR3 protein: CASSVAGGFTGELFF
CDR3 DNA: TGTGCCAGCAGCGTAGCGGGGGGGTTCACCGGGGAGCTGTTTTTT

D gene: NA
CDR3 length: 15
clone size: NA
V gene: TRBV18
J gene: TRBJ1-2
CDR3 protein: CASSPREGVNYGYTF
CDR3 DNA: TGTGCCAGCTCACCGAGAGAGGGGGTAAACTATGGCTACACCTTC

D gene: TRBD1
CDR3 length: 14
clone size: NA
V gene: TRBV27
J gene: TRBJ1-6
CDR3 protein: CASSPPGQVSPLHF
CDR3 DNA: TGTGCCAGCAGTCCCCCGGGACAGGTTTCACCCCTCCACTTT

D gene: NA
CDR3 length: 12
clone size: NA
V gene: TRBV28
J gene: TRBJ1-4
CDR3 protein: CASSFQLEKLFF
CDR3 DNA: TGTGCCAGCAGTTTCCAACTCGAAAAACTGTTTTTT

D gene: NA
CDR3 length: 13
clone size: few
V gene: TRBV9
J gene: TRBJ1-6
CDR3 protein: CASSPIGDSPLHF
CDR3 DNA: TGTGCCAGCAGCCCTATAGGAGATTCACCCCTCCACTTT

D gene: NA
CDR3 length: 15
clone size: few
V gene: TRBV5-1
J gene: TRBJ2-2
CDR3 protein: CASSPSAGNTGELFF
CDR3 DNA: TGCGCCAGCAGCCCCTCTGCAGGAAACACCGGGGAGCTGTTTTTT

D gene: NA
CDR3 length: 13
clone size: NA
V gene: TRBV2
J gene: TRBJ1-5
CDR3 protein: CASSEEERQPQHF
CDR3 DNA: TGTGCCAGCAGTGAAGAGGAGAGACAGCCCCAGCATTTT

D gene: TRBD1
CDR3 length: 13
clone size: few
V gene: TRBV13
J gene: TRBJ1-1
CDR3 protein: CASSPGTESEAFF
CDR3 DNA: TGTGCCAGCAGCCCGGGGACAGAGTCTGAAGCTTTCTTT

D gene: NA
CDR3 length: 13
clone size: NA
V gene: TRBV28
J gene: TRBJ1-1
CDR3 protein: CASSRGTVYEAFF
CDR3 DNA: TGTGCCAGCAGTCGCGGGACGGTGTATGAAGCTTTCTTT

D gene: TRBD1
CDR3 length: 15
clone size: few
V gene: TRBV6-5
J gene: TRBJ2-7
CDR3 protein: CASSSSNRGFHEQYF
CDR3 DNA: TGTGCCAGCAGTTCGTCAAACAGGGGTTTCCACGAGCAGTACTTC

D gene: TRBD2
CDR3 length: 14
clone size: few
V gene: TRBV7-8
J gene: TRBJ2-3
CDR3 protein: CASRASGSTDTQYF
CDR3 DNA: TGTGCCAGCAGGGCTAGCGGAAGCACAGATACGCAGTATTTT

D gene: TRBD1
CDR3 length: 15
clone size: few
V gene: TRBV18
J gene: TRBJ1-1
CDR3 protein: CASSLSPDRSKGAFF
CDR3 DNA: TGTGCCAGCTCACTTAGCCCGGACAGGTCTAAAGGGGCTTTCTTT

D gene: TRBD1
CDR3 length: 14
clone size: NA
V gene: TRBV7-9
J gene: TRBJ1-2
CDR3 protein: CASSLLAGGDGYTF
CDR3 DNA: TGTGCCAGCAGCTTATTAGCAGGGGGCGATGGCTACACCTTC

D gene: TRBD1
CDR3 length: 16
clone size: NA
V gene: TRBV6-6
J gene: TRBJ2-1
CDR3 protein: CASSAAGTGAYNEQFF
CDR3 DNA: TGTGCCAGCAGCGCGGCCGGGACAGGGGCCTACAATGAGCAGTTCTTC